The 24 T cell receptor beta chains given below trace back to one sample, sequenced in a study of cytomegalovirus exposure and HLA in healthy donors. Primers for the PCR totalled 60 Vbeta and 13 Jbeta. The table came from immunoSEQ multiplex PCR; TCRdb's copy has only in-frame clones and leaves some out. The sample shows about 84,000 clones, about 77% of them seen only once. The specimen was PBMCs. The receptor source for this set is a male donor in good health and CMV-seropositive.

The DNA of the CDR3 is TGTGCCAGCAGCTCCGACAGGGGATACGAGCAGTACTTC. It is translated as CASSSDRGYEQYF. V usage is TRBV7-2 and J usage is TRBJ2-7; 8 bases align to TRBD1. Germline values: CDR1 SGHTA, CDR2 FQGNSA. This CDR3 has 13 amino acids. V lost 4 bases and J lost 4; bases outside the gene matches: 3.

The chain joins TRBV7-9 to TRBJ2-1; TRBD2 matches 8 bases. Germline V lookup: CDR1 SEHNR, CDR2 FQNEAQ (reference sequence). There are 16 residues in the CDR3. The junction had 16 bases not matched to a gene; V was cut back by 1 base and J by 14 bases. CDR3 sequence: CASSLVDGRAFPGEFF. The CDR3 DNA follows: TGTGCCAGCAGCTTAGTGGACGGGAGGGCCTTTCCTGGGGAGTTCTTC.

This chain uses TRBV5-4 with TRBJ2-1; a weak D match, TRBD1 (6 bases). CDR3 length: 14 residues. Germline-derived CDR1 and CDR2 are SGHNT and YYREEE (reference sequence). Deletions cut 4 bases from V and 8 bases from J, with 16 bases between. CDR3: CASSPDRFVYEQFF. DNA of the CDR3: TGTGCCAGCAGCCCAGACAGGTTCGTCTATGAGCAGTTCTTC.

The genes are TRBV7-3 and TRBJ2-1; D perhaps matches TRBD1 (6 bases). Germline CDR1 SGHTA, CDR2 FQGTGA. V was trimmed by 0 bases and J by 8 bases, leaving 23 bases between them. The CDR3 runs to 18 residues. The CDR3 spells CASSLTADRSGVRYEQFF. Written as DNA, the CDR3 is TGTGCCAGCAGCTTAACTGCGGATAGGTCAGGGGTCCGCTATGAGCAGTTCTTC.

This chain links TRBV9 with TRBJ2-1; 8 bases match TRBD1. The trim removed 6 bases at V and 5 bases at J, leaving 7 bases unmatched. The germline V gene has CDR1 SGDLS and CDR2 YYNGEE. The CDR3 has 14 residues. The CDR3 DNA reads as TGTGCCAGCACGCGGACAGGGAGCAACAATGAGCAGTTCTTC. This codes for CASTRTGSNNEQFF.

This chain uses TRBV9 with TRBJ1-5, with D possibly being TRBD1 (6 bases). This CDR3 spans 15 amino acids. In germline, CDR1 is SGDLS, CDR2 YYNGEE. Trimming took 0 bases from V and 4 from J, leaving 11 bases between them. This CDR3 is CASSVDGTRNQPQHF. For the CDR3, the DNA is TGTGCCAGCAGCGTAGATGGGACAAGAAATCAGCCCCAGCATTTT.

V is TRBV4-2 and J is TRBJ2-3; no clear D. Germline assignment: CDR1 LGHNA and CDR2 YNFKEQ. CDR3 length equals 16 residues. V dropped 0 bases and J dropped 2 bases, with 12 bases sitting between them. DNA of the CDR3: TGTGCCAGCAGCCAAGATTTGGCACTAAACACAGATACGCAGTATTTT. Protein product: CASSQDLALNTDTQYF.

CDR3 sequence (DNA): TGTGCCAGTTCACGTGGGCGTGTAGGCGAGCAGTACTTC. This sequence encodes CASSRGRVGEQYF. The chain joins TRBV19 to TRBJ2-7; D unresolved. From germline, CDR1 is LNHDA and CDR2 SQIVND (reference sequence). The CDR3 is made up of 13 amino acids. V was pared by 8 bases and J by 6 bases, with 17 bases between.

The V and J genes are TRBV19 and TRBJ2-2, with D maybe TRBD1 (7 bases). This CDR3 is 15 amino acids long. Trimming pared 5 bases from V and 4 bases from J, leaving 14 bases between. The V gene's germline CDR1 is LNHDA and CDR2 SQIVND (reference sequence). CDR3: CASSVKQGGTGELFF. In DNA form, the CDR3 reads TGTGCCAGTAGTGTTAAGCAGGGGGGCACCGGGGAGCTGTTTTTT.

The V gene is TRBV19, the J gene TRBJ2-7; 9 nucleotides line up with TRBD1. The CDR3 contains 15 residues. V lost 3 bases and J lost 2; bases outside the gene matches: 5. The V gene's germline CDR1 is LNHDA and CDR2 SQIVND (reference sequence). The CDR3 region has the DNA TGTGCCAGTAGTATTACGACAGGGGGTGCCTACGAGCAGTACTTC. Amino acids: CASSITTGGAYEQYF.

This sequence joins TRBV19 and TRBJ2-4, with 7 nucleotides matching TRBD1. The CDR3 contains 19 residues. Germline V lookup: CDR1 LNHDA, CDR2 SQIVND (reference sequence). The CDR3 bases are TGTGCGTGGAAAAAGTCCAGGGACAGAGGGAAATTAGCCAAAAACATTCAGTACTTC. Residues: CAWKKSRDRGKLAKNIQYF.

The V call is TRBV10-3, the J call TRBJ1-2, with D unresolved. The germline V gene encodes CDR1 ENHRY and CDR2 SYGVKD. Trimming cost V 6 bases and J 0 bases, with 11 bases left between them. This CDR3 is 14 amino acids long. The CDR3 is CAIRDGLANYGYTF. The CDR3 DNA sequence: TGTGCCATCAGGGACGGACTCGCTAACTATGGCTACACCTTC.

DNA of the CDR3: TGTGCCAGCAGTGATCGGGACAGGGGGTCCTACGAGCAGTACTTC. It translates to CASSDRDRGSYEQYF. The chain employs TRBV2 and TRBJ2-7, with TRBD1 matching over 11 bases. The germline gives CDR1 SNHLY, CDR2 FYNNEI. The CDR3 extends over 15 amino acids. After removal of 3 bases from V and 1 base from J, the junction contained 2 bases not matched to a gene.

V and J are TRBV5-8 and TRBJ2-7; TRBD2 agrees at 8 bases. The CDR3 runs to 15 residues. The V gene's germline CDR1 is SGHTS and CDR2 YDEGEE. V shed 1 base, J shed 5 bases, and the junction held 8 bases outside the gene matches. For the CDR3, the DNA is TGTGCCAGCAGCTTGTTGGGACTAGTGCTTCACGAGCAGTACTTC. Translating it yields CASSLLGLVLHEQYF.

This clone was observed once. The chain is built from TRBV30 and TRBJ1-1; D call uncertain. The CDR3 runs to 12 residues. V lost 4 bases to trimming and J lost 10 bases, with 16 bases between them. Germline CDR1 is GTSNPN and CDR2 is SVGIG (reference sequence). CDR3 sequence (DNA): TGTGCCTGGACGTCCAGAGAGGGTCGAGCTTTCTTT. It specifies CAWTSREGRAFF.

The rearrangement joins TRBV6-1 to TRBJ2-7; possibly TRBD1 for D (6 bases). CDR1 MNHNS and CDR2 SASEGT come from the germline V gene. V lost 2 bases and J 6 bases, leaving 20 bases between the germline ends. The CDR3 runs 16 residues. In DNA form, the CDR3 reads TGTGCCAGCAGTGAAAAAGGGGTTACAGGGTCGGCCGAGCAGTACTTC. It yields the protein CASSEKGVTGSAEQYF.

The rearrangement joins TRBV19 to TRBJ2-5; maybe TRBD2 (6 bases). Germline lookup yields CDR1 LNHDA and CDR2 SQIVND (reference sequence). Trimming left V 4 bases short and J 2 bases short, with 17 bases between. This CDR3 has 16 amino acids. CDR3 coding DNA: TGTGCCAGTAGTACTGCTGCGGGGCGGGGACAAGAGACCCAGTACTTC. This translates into CASSTAAGRGQETQYF.

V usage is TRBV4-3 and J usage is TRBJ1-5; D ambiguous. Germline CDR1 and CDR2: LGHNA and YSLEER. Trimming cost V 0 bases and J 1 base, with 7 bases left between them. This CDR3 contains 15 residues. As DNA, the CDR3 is TGCGCCAGCAGCCAAGAGCTGGGCAGCAATCAGCCCCAGCATTTT. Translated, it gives CASSQELGSNQPQHF.

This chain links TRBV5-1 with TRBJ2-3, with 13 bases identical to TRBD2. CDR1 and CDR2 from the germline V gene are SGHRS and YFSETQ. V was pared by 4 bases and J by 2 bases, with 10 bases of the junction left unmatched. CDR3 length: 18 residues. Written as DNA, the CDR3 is TGCGCCAGCAGCCCAGGCCCACTAGCGGGAGGGACCACAGATACGCAGTATTTT. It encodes CASSPGPLAGGTTDTQYF. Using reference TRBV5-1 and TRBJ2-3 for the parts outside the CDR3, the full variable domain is KAGVTQTPRYLIKTRGQQVTLSCSPISGHRSVSWYQQTPGQGLQFLFEYFSETQRNKGNFPGRFSGRQFSNSRSEMNVSTLELGDSALYLCASSPGPLAGGTTDTQYFGPGTRLTVL.

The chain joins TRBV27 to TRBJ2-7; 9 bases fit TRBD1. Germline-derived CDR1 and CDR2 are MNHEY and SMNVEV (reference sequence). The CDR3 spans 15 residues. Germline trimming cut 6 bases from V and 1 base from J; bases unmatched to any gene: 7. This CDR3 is CASSVRDRVSYEQYF. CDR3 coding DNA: TGTGCCAGCAGCGTTCGGGACAGGGTTTCCTACGAGCAGTACTTC.

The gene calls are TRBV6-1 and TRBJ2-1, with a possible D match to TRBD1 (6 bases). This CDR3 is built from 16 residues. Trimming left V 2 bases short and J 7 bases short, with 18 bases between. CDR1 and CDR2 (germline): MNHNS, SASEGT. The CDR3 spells CASSELLQGSWNEQFF. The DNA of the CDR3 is TGTGCCAGCAGTGAATTACTACAGGGTTCTTGGAATGAGCAGTTCTTC.

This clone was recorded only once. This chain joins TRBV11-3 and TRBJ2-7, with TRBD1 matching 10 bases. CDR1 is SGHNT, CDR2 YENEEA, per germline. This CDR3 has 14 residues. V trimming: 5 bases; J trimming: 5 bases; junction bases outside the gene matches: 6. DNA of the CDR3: TGTGCCAGCAGCCCCCGGGACAGGGGCCACGAGCAGTACTTC. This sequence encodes CASSPRDRGHEQYF.

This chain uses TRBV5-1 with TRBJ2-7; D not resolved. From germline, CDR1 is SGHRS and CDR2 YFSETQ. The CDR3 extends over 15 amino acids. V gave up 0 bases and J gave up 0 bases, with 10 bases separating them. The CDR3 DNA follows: TGCGCCAGCAGCTTGGGTTCGGTAAGCTCCTACGAGCAGTACTTC. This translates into CASSLGSVSSYEQYF.

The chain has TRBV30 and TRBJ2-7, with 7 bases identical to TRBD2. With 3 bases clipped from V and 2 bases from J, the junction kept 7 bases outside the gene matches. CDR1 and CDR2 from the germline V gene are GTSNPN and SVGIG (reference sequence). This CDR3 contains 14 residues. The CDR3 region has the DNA TGTGCCTGGAGGAGAGCGGGAACGGCCTACGAGCAGTACTTC. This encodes CAWRRAGTAYEQYF.